This is a list of T cell receptor beta chains from one sample in a study of blood T cell repertoires in COVID-19. Using immunoSEQ multiplex PCR, the repertoire was profiled, and TCRdb retains in-frame clones only, with some absent. The sample yields about 200,000 clones, 80% to 90% seen once. Sequenced: peripheral blood. Receptors originate from a human donor in a cohort sampled during active COVID-19. Both conserved end residues are part of each CDR3. Each record gives: V gene, J gene, D gene, clone size, CDR3 protein, CDR3 DNA. D genes are given only for firm matches. Expanded clones are given a class, and other clones once, few, many or no size at all.

V gene: TRBV6-2/TRBV6-3; J gene: TRBJ1-2; D gene: .; clone size: .; CDR3 protein: CASSSTVGGTNYGYTF; CDR3 DNA: TGTGCCAGCAGTTCCACCGTTGGAGGGACGAACTATGGCTACACCTTC
V gene: TRBV7-2; J gene: TRBJ2-2; D gene: TRBD1; clone size: .; CDR3 protein: CASSLWTGTTTGELFF; CDR3 DNA: TGTGCCAGCAGCCTATGGACAGGGACGACCACCGGGGAGCTGTTTTTT
V gene: TRBV30; J gene: TRBJ1-6; D gene: .; clone size: .; CDR3 protein: CAWSLRGDSPLHF; CDR3 DNA: TGTGCCTGGAGCTTAAGGGGCGATTCACCCCTCCACTTT
V gene: TRBV15; J gene: TRBJ2-7; D gene: .; clone size: .; CDR3 protein: CATSRGDNGETYEQYF; CDR3 DNA: TGTGCCACCAGCAGAGGGGATAACGGGGAAACCTACGAGCAGTACTTC
V gene: TRBV4-1; J gene: TRBJ1-5; D gene: .; clone size: .; CDR3 protein: CASSQDRQGVQPQHF; CDR3 DNA: TGCGCCAGCAGCCAAGATCGGCAGGGCGTTCAGCCCCAGCATTTT
V gene: TRBV7-9; J gene: TRBJ2-1; D gene: TRBD2; clone size: .; CDR3 protein: CASSLMVFRGRAGGNEQFF; CDR3 DNA: TGTGCCAGCAGCTTAATGGTGTTTCGCGGGAGGGCGGGGGGCAATGAGCAGTTCTTC
V gene: TRBV3-1/TRBV3-2; J gene: TRBJ2-7; D gene: .; clone size: few; CDR3 protein: CASSQGSYYEQYF; CDR3 DNA: TGTGCCAGCAGCCAAGGTTCGTACTACGAGCAGTACTTC
V gene: TRBV6-5; J gene: TRBJ2-1; D gene: TRBD2; clone size: few; CDR3 protein: CASRGAGGNYNEQFF; CDR3 DNA: TGTGCCAGCAGGGGAGCGGGAGGGAACTACAATGAGCAGTTCTTC
V gene: TRBV7-8; J gene: TRBJ1-4; D gene: TRBD1; clone size: .; CDR3 protein: CASSPDRGELFF; CDR3 DNA: TGTGCCAGCAGCCCAGACAGGGGGGAACTGTTTTTT
V gene: TRBV28; J gene: TRBJ2-1; D gene: TRBD1; clone size: .; CDR3 protein: CASSLGGQPNNEQFF; CDR3 DNA: TGTGCCAGCAGTTTAGGGGGACAGCCTAACAATGAGCAGTTCTTC
V gene: TRBV5-5; J gene: TRBJ2-1; D gene: TRBD2; clone size: .; CDR3 protein: CASSLEISGSEQFF; CDR3 DNA: TGTGCCAGCAGCTTGGAGATTAGCGGGAGTGAGCAGTTCTTC
V gene: TRBV29-1; J gene: TRBJ2-7; D gene: TRBD2; clone size: .; CDR3 protein: CSVKGLAGPRHRYEQYF; CDR3 DNA: TGCAGCGTGAAGGGACTAGCGGGACCAAGACACCGATACGAGCAGTACTTC
V gene: TRBV5-1; J gene: TRBJ2-7; D gene: TRBD2; clone size: .; CDR3 protein: CASSLAPSGTYEQYF; CDR3 DNA: TGCGCCAGCAGCTTGGCCCCCAGCGGGACCTACGAGCAGTACTTC
V gene: TRBV18; J gene: TRBJ2-3; D gene: .; clone size: once; CDR3 protein: CASSPNGASDTQYF; CDR3 DNA: TGTGCCAGCTCACCAAACGGAGCTTCAGATACGCAGTATTTT
V gene: TRBV24-1; J gene: TRBJ2-2; D gene: TRBD1; clone size: .; CDR3 protein: CATSDNSRGTGELFF; CDR3 DNA: TGTGCCACCAGTGATAACTCCAGGGGGACCGGGGAGCTGTTTTTT
V gene: TRBV18; J gene: TRBJ2-7; D gene: .; clone size: .; CDR3 protein: CASSPPQGYYSYEQYF; CDR3 DNA: TGTGCCAGCTCACCCCCACAGGGCTACTATTCCTACGAGCAGTACTTC
V gene: TRBV5-1; J gene: TRBJ1-6; D gene: TRBD1; clone size: .; CDR3 protein: CASSPGQGRDSPLHF; CDR3 DNA: TGCGCCAGCAGCCCCGGACAGGGCAGGGATTCACCCCTCCACTTT
V gene: TRBV4-1; J gene: TRBJ2-3; D gene: TRBD2; clone size: once; CDR3 protein: CASSQGREGWTDTQYF; CDR3 DNA: TGCGCCAGCAGCCAAGGGCGGGAGGGATGGACAGATACGCAGTATTTT
V gene: TRBV27; J gene: TRBJ2-3; D gene: TRBD1; clone size: .; CDR3 protein: CASSTGQGAYTDTQYF; CDR3 DNA: TGTGCCAGCAGTACCGGACAGGGGGCTTACACAGATACGCAGTATTTT
V gene: TRBV4-1; J gene: TRBJ2-7; D gene: TRBD2; clone size: .; CDR3 protein: CASSQAIAGVLDEQYF; CDR3 DNA: TGCGCCAGCAGCCAAGCCATAGCGGGAGTCCTCGACGAGCAGTACTTC
V gene: TRBV19; J gene: TRBJ1-5; D gene: .; clone size: .; CDR3 protein: CASSTTRVDQPQHF; CDR3 DNA: TGTGCCAGTAGTACAACCAGGGTGGATCAGCCCCAGCATTTT
V gene: TRBV3-1/TRBV3-2; J gene: TRBJ2-5; D gene: TRBD2; clone size: .; CDR3 protein: CASSQDGTSEETQYF; CDR3 DNA: TGTGCCAGCAGCCAAGATGGGACTAGCGAGGAGACCCAGTACTTC
V gene: TRBV5-1; J gene: TRBJ1-6; D gene: .; clone size: .; CDR3 protein: CASSLGQEYNSPLHF; CDR3 DNA: TGCGCCAGCAGCTTGGGACAGGAGTATAATTCACCCCTCCACTTT
V gene: TRBV6-1; J gene: TRBJ2-5; D gene: TRBD1; clone size: once; CDR3 protein: CASSEADREETQYF; CDR3 DNA: TGTGCCAGCAGTGAAGCGGACAGGGAGGAGACCCAGTACTTC
V gene: TRBV28; J gene: TRBJ2-3; D gene: TRBD2; clone size: .; CDR3 protein: CASSPPGLAGPTDTQYF; CDR3 DNA: TGTGCCAGCAGTCCGCCGGGACTAGCGGGGCCCACAGATACGCAGTATTTT
V gene: TRBV19; J gene: TRBJ2-3; D gene: TRBD2; clone size: .; CDR3 protein: CASSVPAGVSVGTQYF; CDR3 DNA: TGTGCCAGTAGTGTCCCAGCGGGAGTAAGTGTGGGTACGCAGTATTTT
V gene: TRBV29-1; J gene: TRBJ2-3; D gene: .; clone size: .; CDR3 protein: CSVGRTATSTDTQYF; CDR3 DNA: TGCAGCGTCGGCCGGACAGCGACTAGCACAGATACGCAGTATTTT
V gene: TRBV3-1/TRBV3-2; J gene: TRBJ2-2; D gene: .; clone size: .; CDR3 protein: CASLRSQQGRVTGELFF; CDR3 DNA: TGTGCCAGCCTACGCTCACAACAGGGCCGGGTCACCGGGGAGCTGTTTTTT
V gene: TRBV27; J gene: TRBJ2-7; D gene: TRBD1; clone size: once; CDR3 protein: CASSQNRGRIYEQYF; CDR3 DNA: TGTGCCAGCAGTCAAAACAGGGGAAGGATCTACGAGCAGTACTTC
V gene: TRBV6-2/TRBV6-3; J gene: TRBJ2-7; D gene: .; clone size: once; CDR3 protein: CASSYAGVIGPTGRGIYEQYF; CDR3 DNA: TGTGCCAGCAGTTACGCGGGAGTGATTGGACCGACAGGTCGAGGAATCTACGAGCAGTACTTC
V gene: TRBV19; J gene: TRBJ2-7; D gene: TRBD1; clone size: few; CDR3 protein: CASKAPTGTGGYEQYF; CDR3 DNA: TGTGCCAGTAAAGCCCCCACCGGGACAGGGGGCTACGAGCAGTACTTC
V gene: TRBV7-8; J gene: TRBJ2-1; D gene: TRBD2; clone size: .; CDR3 protein: CASSGGLASYNEQFF; CDR3 DNA: TGTGCCAGCAGCGGGGGACTAGCGTCCTACAATGAGCAGTTCTTC